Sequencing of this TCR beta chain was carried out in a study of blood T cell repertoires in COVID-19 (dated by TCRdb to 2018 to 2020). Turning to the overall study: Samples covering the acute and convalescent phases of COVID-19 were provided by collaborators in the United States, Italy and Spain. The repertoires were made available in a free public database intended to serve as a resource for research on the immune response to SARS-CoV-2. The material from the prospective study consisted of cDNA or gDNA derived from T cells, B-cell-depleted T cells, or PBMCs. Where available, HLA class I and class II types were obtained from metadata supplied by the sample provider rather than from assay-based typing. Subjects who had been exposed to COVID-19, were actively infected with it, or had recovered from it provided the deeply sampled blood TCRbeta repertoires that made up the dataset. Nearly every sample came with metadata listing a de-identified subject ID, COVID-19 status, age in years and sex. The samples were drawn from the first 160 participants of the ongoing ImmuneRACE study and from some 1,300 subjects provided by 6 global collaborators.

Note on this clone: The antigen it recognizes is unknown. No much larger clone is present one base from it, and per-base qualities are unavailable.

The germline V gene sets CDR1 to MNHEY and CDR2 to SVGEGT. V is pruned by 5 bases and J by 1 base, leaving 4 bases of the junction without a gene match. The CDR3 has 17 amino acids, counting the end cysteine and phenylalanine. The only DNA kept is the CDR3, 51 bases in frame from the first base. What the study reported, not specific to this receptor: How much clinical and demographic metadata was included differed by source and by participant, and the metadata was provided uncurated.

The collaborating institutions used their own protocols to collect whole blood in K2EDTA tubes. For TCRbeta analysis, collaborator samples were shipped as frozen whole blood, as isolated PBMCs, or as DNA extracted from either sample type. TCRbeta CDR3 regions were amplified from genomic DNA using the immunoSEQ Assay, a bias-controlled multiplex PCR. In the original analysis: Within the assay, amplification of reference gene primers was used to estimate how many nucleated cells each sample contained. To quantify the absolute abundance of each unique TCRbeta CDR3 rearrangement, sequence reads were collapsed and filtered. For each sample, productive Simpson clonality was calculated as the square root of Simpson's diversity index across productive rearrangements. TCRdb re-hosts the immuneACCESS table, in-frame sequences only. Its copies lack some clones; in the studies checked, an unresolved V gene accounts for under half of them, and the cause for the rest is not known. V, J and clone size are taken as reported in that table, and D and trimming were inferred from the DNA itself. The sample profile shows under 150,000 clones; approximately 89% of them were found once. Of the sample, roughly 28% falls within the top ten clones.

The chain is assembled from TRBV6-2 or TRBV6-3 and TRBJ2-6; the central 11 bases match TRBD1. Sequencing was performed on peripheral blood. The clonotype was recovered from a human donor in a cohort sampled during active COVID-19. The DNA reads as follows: TGTGCCAGCAGTCGGGACAGGGGGACGTCTGGGGCCAACGTCCTGACTTTC. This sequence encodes CASSRDRGTSGANVLTF.